This T cell receptor (beta chain) was observed in a study of cytomegalovirus exposure and HLA in healthy donors. PCR involved 60 Vbeta and 13 Jbeta primers. The method was immunoSEQ multiplex PCR; TCRdb's version includes in-frame clones alone and lacks a portion of them. Here the sample spans some 100,000 clones, 79% being singletons. Germline assignment: CDR1 SQVTM and CDR2 ANQGSEA. V was pared by 7 bases and J by 4 bases, with 11 bases of the junction left unmatched. There are 15 residues in the CDR3. Points on this clone: Its antigen is as yet unknown.

Study results and limitations: The study assumed roughly uniform donor sequencing depth for presence/absence analyses. In an earlier analysis, productive rearrangement rates for most beta V segments clustered near 90% or 30%. Under in vitro conditions, three CMV-associated chains were confirmed as specific for CMV antigens.

The chain combines TRBV29-1 with TRBJ2-3; 10 bases map to TRBD2. Sample: PBMCs. This clonotype was sampled from a female donor in good health and CMV-seropositive. CDR3: CSAPLAGGGPDTQYF. The CDR3 DNA is TGCAGCGCTCCCTTAGCGGGAGGAGGGCCAGATACGCAGTATTTT.